This T cell receptor (beta chain) was obtained from a study of CD8 T cells in Susac syndrome. Study outcomes and limitations: An acknowledgment was made by the study that its TCR sequencing and HLA analysis involved relatively few individuals.

Healthy donors, matched for age and sex, constituted the control group. TEMRA cells were FACS-enriched, and CD8+ and CD4+ T cells were isolated negatively. The RNA input was about 0.5 to 1 ug, and it was reverse transcribed with random hexamers. Amplification of TCR beta CDR3 by immunoSEQ multiplex PCR spanned 54 Vbeta and 13 Jbeta. MiXCR, run by TCRdb on the immunoSEQ multiplex PCR reads, gives a single entry per CDR3 protein. The sample has about 210,000 distinct CDR3 sequences, 85% to 95% seen once. This clonotype came up once. Its antigen is unidentified. Looked up from germline, CDR1 is MNHEY and CDR2 is SVGAGI. V dropped 10 bases and J dropped 4 bases, with 22 bases sitting between them. The CDR3 runs 15 residues.

This clonotype was sampled from a human donor in good health. The V gene is TRBV6-5, the J gene TRBJ1-2; maybe TRBD1 (6 bases). Sequences were obtained from CD4+ T cells from PBMCs. CDR3 nucleotides: TGTGCCATCTACAGACAAACAGGGACCTCCTATGGCTACACCTTC. It specifies CAIYRQTGTSYGYTF.